This TCR beta chain was captured in a study of early T cells in non-severe SARS-CoV-2 infection. Study overall: Sequencing targeted bulk RNA from unsorted whole blood, leaving chains unpaired.

Germline trimming cut 5 bases from V and 0 bases from J; bases unmatched to any gene: 7. From germline, CDR1 is MGHRA and CDR2 YSYEKL. The CDR3 is made up of 16 amino acids. Each cDNA molecule carried a unique molecular identifier. TCRdb reprocessed the 5' RACE reads with MiXCR, giving one entry per CDR3 protein. The sample lists under 95,000 distinct CDR3 sequences; around 12% were seen once. This clonotype was observed at least ten times. The sequenced material came from whole blood. The J gene is TRBJ1-3, the V gene TRBV4-1; 7 bases agree with TRBD1. The receptor's source is an adult who was a healthcare worker with PCR-confirmed SARS-CoV-2 infection or an uninfected control (not recorded which). The CDR3 spells CASSTRQGPSGNTIYF. DNA for the CDR3: TGCGCCAGCAGCACACGACAGGGCCCCTCTGGAAACACCATATATTTT.